The subject of this entry is one T cell receptor (beta chain). What it binds is not known. The second PCR ran about 7 to 12 cycles with a sample-barcoded 5' primer and J-beta primers. A single record per CDR3 protein comes from TCRdb applying MiXCR to the 5' RACE reads. The sample contains about 1.6 million distinct CDR3 sequences, about 35% of which appear only once. The data were obtained in a study of blood T cells in healthy people across ages. Study-level findings and limits: Leaving the PBMCs unsorted stopped any conclusive comparison of naive versus antigen-experienced cells. Relative to aged donors, long-lived donors carried more naive CD4+ cells and displayed higher diversity.

This CDR3 contains 17 residues. Germline V CDR1 and CDR2: LNHDA, SQIVND (reference sequence). The V and J ends lost 3 bases and 3 bases, in that order; junction bases with no gene match: 13. This chain links TRBV19 with TRBJ1-1; TRBD1 aligns across 7 bases. Specimen: blood. The clonotype comes from a woman aged 25 to 39 in good health. DNA of the CDR3: TGTGCCAGTAGTATCGTACAGGGGTCGGTGGATGACACTGAAGCTTTCTTT. Amino acids: CASSIVQGSVDDTEAFF.